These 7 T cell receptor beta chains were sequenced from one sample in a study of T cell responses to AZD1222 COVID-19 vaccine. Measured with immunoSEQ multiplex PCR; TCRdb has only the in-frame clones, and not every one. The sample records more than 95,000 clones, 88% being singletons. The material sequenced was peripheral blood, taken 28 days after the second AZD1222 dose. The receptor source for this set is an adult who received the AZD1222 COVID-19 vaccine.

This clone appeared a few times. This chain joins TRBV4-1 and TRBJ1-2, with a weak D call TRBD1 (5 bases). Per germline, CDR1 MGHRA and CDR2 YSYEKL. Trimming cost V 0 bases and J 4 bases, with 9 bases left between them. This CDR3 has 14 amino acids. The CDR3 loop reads CASSQEGQGYGYTF. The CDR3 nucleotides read TGCGCCAGCAGCCAAGAGGGGCAGGGCTATGGCTACACCTTC.

CDR3: CASSSEDSLNYGYTF. CDR3 DNA sequence: TGTGCCAGCAGTTCGGAGGACAGTCTTAACTATGGCTACACCTTC. The chain has TRBV27 and TRBJ1-2; TRBD1 might be the D (6 bases). Trimming cost V 4 bases and J 1 base, with 13 bases left between them. Per the germline V gene, CDR1 is MNHEY and CDR2 is SMNVEV (reference sequence). CDR3 length: 15 residues.

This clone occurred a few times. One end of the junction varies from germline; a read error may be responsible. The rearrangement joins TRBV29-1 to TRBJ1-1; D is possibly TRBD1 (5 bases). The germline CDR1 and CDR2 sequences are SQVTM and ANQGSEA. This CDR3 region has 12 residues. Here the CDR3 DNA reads TGCAGCGTTGCAAGACAGAACCCTGAAGCTTTCTTT. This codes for CSVARQNPEAFF. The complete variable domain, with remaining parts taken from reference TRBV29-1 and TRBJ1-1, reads SAVISQKPSRDICQRGTSLTIQCQVDSQVTMMFWYRQQPGQSLTLIATANQGSEATYESGFVIDKFPISRPNLTFSTLTVSNMSPEDSSIYLCSVARQNPEAFFGQGTRLTVV.

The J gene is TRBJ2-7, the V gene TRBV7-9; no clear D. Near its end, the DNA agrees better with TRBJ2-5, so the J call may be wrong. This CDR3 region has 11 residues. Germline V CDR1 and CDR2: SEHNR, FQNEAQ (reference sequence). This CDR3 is CASSPSVTQYF. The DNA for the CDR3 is TGTGCCAGCAGCCCATCCGTGACCCAGTACTTC.

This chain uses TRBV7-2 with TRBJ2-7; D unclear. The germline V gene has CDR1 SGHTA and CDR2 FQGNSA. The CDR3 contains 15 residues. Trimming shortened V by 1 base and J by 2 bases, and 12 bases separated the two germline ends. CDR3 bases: TGTGCCAGCAGCTTAGTACGAGGCACTACCTACGAGCAGTACTTC. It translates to CASSLVRGTTYEQYF. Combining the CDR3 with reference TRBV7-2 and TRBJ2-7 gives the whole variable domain GAGVSQSPSNKVTEKGKDVELRCDPISGHTALYWYRQSLGQGLEFLIYFQGNSAPDKSGLPSDRFSAERTGGSVSTLTIQRTQQEDSAVYLCASSLVRGTTYEQYFGPGTRLTVT.

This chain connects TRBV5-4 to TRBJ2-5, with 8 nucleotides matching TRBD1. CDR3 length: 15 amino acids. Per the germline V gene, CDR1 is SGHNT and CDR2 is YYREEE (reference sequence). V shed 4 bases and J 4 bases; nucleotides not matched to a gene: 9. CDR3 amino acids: CASSPTGDGRETQYF. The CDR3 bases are TGTGCCAGCAGCCCGACAGGGGATGGGAGAGAGACCCAGTACTTC.

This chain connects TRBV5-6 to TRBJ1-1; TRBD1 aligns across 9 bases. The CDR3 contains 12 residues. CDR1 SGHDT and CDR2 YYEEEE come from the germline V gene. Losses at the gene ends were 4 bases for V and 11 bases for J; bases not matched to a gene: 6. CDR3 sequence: CASSPYRGHAFF. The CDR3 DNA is TGTGCCAGCAGCCCGTACAGGGGGCATGCTTTCTTT.